Below are 2 T cell receptor beta chains sequenced from a single sample in a study of cytomegalovirus exposure and HLA in healthy donors. Libraries were prepared by immunoSEQ multiplex PCR; TCRdb keeps only in-frame clonotypes and omits some of them. The sample lists under 200,000 clones, 91% occurring once. The sequenced material came from PBMCs. The source is a young woman in good health and CMV-seropositive.

V gene TRBV6-5 combines with J gene TRBJ1-2; 9 positions match TRBD1. CDR3 size: 15 residues. Germline loops: CDR1 MNHEY, CDR2 SVGAGI. Trimming took 5 bases from V and 2 from J; bases not matched to a gene: 6. CDR3 residues: CASSAPGQGNYGYTF. The CDR3 nucleotides are TGTGCCAGCAGTGCTCCGGGACAGGGCAACTATGGCTACACCTTC.

This clone is a singleton in its sample. The rearrangement joins TRBV2 to TRBJ2-3, with D possibly TRBD2 on 7 matching bases. The CDR3 loop spans 15 amino acids. V lost 6 bases, J lost 1 base, and 14 bases lay in between. The germline gives CDR1 SNHLY, CDR2 FYNNEI. The CDR3 protein is CASRGLGGRTDTQYF. As DNA, the CDR3 is TGTGCCAGCAGGGGGTTGGGGGGGCGCACAGATACGCAGTATTTT.